This T cell receptor (beta chain) was observed in a study of shared clonotypes between healthy human individuals. Profiled with immunoSEQ multiplex PCR; TCRdb holds only in-frame clones, not every one. The top ten hold 0.11% of the sample, which has hundreds of thousands of clones, approximately 96% seen once. Cells designated naive CD8 were CD45RO-negative and were positively selected for CCR7, with terminally differentiated effector memory CD45RA+ cells excluded. The healthy adult donors were HIV-negative and reported no recent acute infections or vaccinations. Germline loops: CDR1 ENHRY, CDR2 SYGVKD. This CDR3 spans 16 amino acids. V lost 0 bases and J lost 2; bases outside the gene matches: 3.

This receptor was identified in a woman aged 25 to 45 in good health. The V and J genes are TRBV10-3 and TRBJ2-3; 9 nucleotides match TRBD1. Sequenced: naive CD8+ T cells sorted from blood. As DNA, the CDR3 is TGTGCCATCAGTGAGTCGACAGGGGGGTACACAGATACGCAGTATTTT. Its translation: CAISESTGGYTDTQYF.